The 30 T cell receptor beta chains reported below all come from one sample, sequenced in a study of CD8+CD57+ T cells in acquired aplastic anemia. Genomic DNA, the template, was used for profiling of the TCR beta VDJ and CDR3. From the reads, TCRdb called clonotypes with MiXCR, one entry per CDR3 protein. The sample shows roughly 180,000 distinct CDR3 sequences, roughly 65% of them seen only once. The sequenced patients had an expansion of CD8+CD57+ cells seen by flow cytometry. The sample taken for sequencing was sorted CD4+, CD8+, or CD8+CD57+ T cells (not recorded which) from PBMCs. The receptor source for this set is a human donor with aplastic anemia.

The CDR3 nucleotides are TGTGCCAGCAGGGGTAAAACTGAAGCTTTCTTT. This sequence encodes CASRGKTEAFF. The gene calls are TRBV2 and TRBJ1-1; no clear D. Germline loops: CDR1 SNHLY, CDR2 FYNNEI. CDR3 length: 11 amino acids. The germline V and J ends were trimmed by 6 bases and 5 bases, with 7 bases remaining between them.

This chain joins TRBV2 and TRBJ2-3, with D possibly TRBD1 on 6 matching bases. Trimming shortened V by 7 bases and J by 3 bases, and 8 bases separated the two germline ends. There are 12 residues in the CDR3. Per germline, CDR1 SNHLY and CDR2 FYNNEI. This CDR3 reads CASTGDTDTQYF. The CDR3 region has the DNA TGTGCCAGCACAGGGGATACAGATACGCAGTATTTT.

This clonotype was detected a few times. The chain links TRBV15 to TRBJ1-6, with unresolved D. CDR3 length: 14 amino acids. Looked up from germline, CDR1 is LNHNV and CDR2 is YYDKDF (reference sequence). V was clipped by 0 bases and J by 7 bases, with 7 bases between them. The CDR3 protein is CATSRDAGNSPLHF. As DNA, the CDR3 is TGTGCCACCAGCAGAGATGCGGGGAATTCACCCCTCCACTTT.

V gene TRBV20-1 combines with J gene TRBJ2-5, with D perhaps given as TRBD1 or TRBD2 (5 bases each). The CDR3 length is 15 residues. CDR1 is DFQATT, CDR2 SNEGSKA, per germline (reference sequence). The V and J ends lost 6 bases and 2 bases respectively, with 19 bases between them. Written as DNA, the CDR3 is TGCAGTGCCACCCGGGACCAATACTCGCAAGAGACCCAGTACTTC. Translating it yields CSATRDQYSQETQYF.

This rearrangement joins TRBV7-8 to TRBJ2-3, with unresolved D. In germline, CDR1 is SGHVS, CDR2 FQNEAQ. This CDR3 is 11 amino acids long. Trimming took 11 bases from V and 8 from J, leaving 14 bases between them. This chain's CDR3 is CAGHRLGTQYF. Here the CDR3 DNA reads TGTGCCGGCCACCGGTTGGGTACGCAGTATTTT.

Note on this clonotype: At one end, the junction sequence differs from germline, possibly due to a read error. J is TRBJ1-2 and V is TRBV5-1; no clear D gene. The CDR3 consists of 14 residues. The germline V gene has CDR1 SGHRS and CDR2 YFSETQ. The CDR3 sequence: CASSVEQQDYGYTF. Here the CDR3 DNA reads TGTGCCAGCAGCGTAGAGCAGCAGGACTATGGCTACACCTTC.

This clonotype was seen only a few times. The V and J genes are TRBV6-5 and TRBJ2-3, with a tentative D call TRBD2 (6 bases). V lost 1 base and J 5 bases, leaving 7 bases between the germline ends. CDR1 is MNHEY, CDR2 SVGAGI, per germline. CDR3 length: 13 residues. In DNA form, the CDR3 reads TGTGCCAGCAGTTACTTCGGGGGAGATACGCAGTATTTT. This translates into CASSYFGGDTQYF.

The genes are TRBV2 and TRBJ1-6, with TRBD1 matching over 9 bases. V lost 6 bases and J lost 7; bases outside the gene matches: 4. The CDR3 sequence is 14 residues long. In germline, CDR1 is SNHLY, CDR2 FYNNEI. The CDR3 sequence: CASRAGTGNSPLHF. The CDR3 DNA follows: TGTGCCAGCAGGGCCGGGACAGGGAATTCACCCCTCCACTTT.

This clonotype has a count of ten or more. The chain combines TRBV13 with TRBJ2-7; TRBD2 is a possible D gene (6 bases). V dropped 1 base and J dropped 4 bases, with 17 bases sitting between them. CDR3 size: 16 residues. Germline CDR1 and CDR2: PRHDT and FYEKMQ (reference sequence). DNA of the CDR3: TGTGCCAGCAGCTTAGTGAAGGGGCGGGGCCCTTACGAGCAGTACTTC. Translating gives CASSLVKGRGPYEQYF.

The rearrangement uses TRBV7-9 and TRBJ2-3; TRBD1 agrees at 9 bases. The CDR3 consists of 15 residues. Germline values: CDR1 SEHNR, CDR2 FQNEAQ (reference sequence). Trimming took 5 bases from V and 4 from J; bases not matched to a gene: 7. The DNA of the CDR3 is TGTGCCAGCAGCCCTCCGGGACAGGGACCAGATACGCAGTATTTT. Its protein product is CASSPPGQGPDTQYF.

The chain employs TRBV12-3 or TRBV12-4 and TRBJ2-7, with TRBD2 matching 8 bases. The CDR3 consists of 15 residues. V was pared by 3 bases and J by 0 bases, with 4 bases of the junction left unmatched. The CDR3 DNA reads TGTGCCAGCAGTTTGAGTAGCGGGAACTCCTACGAGCAGTACTTC. The encoded protein is CASSLSSGNSYEQYF.

J is TRBJ2-2 and V is TRBV29-1; 8 bases map to TRBD1. CDR3 size: 14 residues. The V gene's germline CDR1 is SQVTM and CDR2 ANQGSEA. V shed 4 bases, J shed 3 bases, and the junction held 4 bases outside the gene matches. CDR3 nucleotides: TGCAGCGTTGGGACAGGGTGGGACACCGGGGAGCTGTTTTTT. This gives the protein CSVGTGWDTGELFF.

The V gene is TRBV7-9, the J gene TRBJ1-1, with D hard to call. This CDR3 has 14 amino acids. CDR1 and CDR2 (germline): SEHNR, FQNEAQ (reference sequence). V was clipped by 3 bases and J by 4 bases, with 12 bases between them. The CDR3 loop reads CASSFPGLGTEAFF. DNA of the CDR3: TGTGCCAGCAGCTTCCCCGGACTGGGCACTGAAGCTTTCTTT.

At least ten counts were recorded for this clonotype. The chain's CDR3 is CASSLGARGPSNQPQHF. CDR3 coding DNA: TGTGCCAGCAGCTTAGGGGCCAGGGGGCCGAGCAATCAGCCCCAGCATTTT. The chain carries TRBV7-8 and TRBJ1-5; TRBD1 matches at 8 bases. Germline V lookup: CDR1 SGHVS, CDR2 FQNEAQ. This CDR3 contains 17 residues. V lost 1 base to trimming and J lost 1 base; unmatched junction nucleotides: 6.

The CDR3 is CASSLQDLYAEQYF. For the CDR3, the DNA is TGCGCCAGCAGCTTGCAGGACTTATACGCCGAGCAGTACTTC. The chain combines TRBV5-1 with TRBJ2-7, with D possibly matching TRBD2 (5 bases). The CDR3 has 14 amino acids. CDR1 SGHRS and CDR2 YFSETQ come from the germline V gene. Trimming left V 1 base short and J 6 bases short, with 14 bases between.

This clonotype was recorded once. The V gene is TRBV7-2, the J gene TRBJ2-5; D is possibly TRBD1 (5 bases). There are 17 residues in the CDR3. Germline values: CDR1 SGHTA, CDR2 FQGNSA. The V gene lost 0 bases and the J gene lost 5 bases, with 19 bases spanning the gap. CDR3: CASSLASYLRQYETQYF. Written as DNA, the CDR3 is TGTGCCAGCAGCTTAGCATCCTACCTTCGACAGTATGAGACCCAGTACTTC.

Comments on this clonotype: Because the CDR3's place on the DNA is in doubt, the DNA is left out and the CDR3 is given as listed by TCRdb. V is TRBV2 and J is TRBJ1-2; the table names TRBD1, a call not compared with the DNA. Germline CDR1 reads SNHLY; CDR2 reads FYNNEI. The CDR3 sequence runs 14 residues, both termini included. The CDR3 loop reads CAISVGQDRYGCTF.

The chain uses TRBV9 and TRBJ2-2; TRBD2 matches at 10 bases. The CDR3 covers 15 residues. The V segment lost 4 bases and the J segment 5 bases; nucleotides outside the gene matches: 5. Germline-derived CDR1 and CDR2 are SGDLS and YYNGEE. CDR3: CASSSLAGVTGELFF. The CDR3 coding sequence is TGTGCCAGCAGCTCCCTAGCGGGGGTTACCGGGGAGCTGTTTTTT.

This CDR3 is CASSLVSIGAYEQYF. The CDR3 DNA reads as TGTGCCAGCAGCTTAGTTAGTATCGGGGCCTACGAGCAGTACTTC. The chain has TRBV7-9 and TRBJ2-7; tentatively, D is TRBD2 (5 bases). The CDR3 extends over 15 amino acids. In germline, CDR1 is SEHNR, CDR2 FQNEAQ (reference sequence). The V gene lost 1 base and the J gene lost 2 bases, with 12 bases spanning the gap.

The CDR3 nucleotides read TGTGCCAGCAGCCTCCTGCAGGGGGCCTACGAGCAGTACTTC. Protein sequence: CASSLLQGAYEQYF. This rearrangement joins TRBV11-2 to TRBJ2-7; 7 positions agree with TRBD1. This CDR3 is built from 14 residues. With 5 bases clipped from V and 2 bases from J, the junction kept 6 bases outside the gene matches. Germline V gene lookup returns CDR1 SGHAT and CDR2 FQNNGV.

The chain employs TRBV24-1 and TRBJ2-1; 12 bases line up with TRBD2. This CDR3 is built from 16 residues. Germline CDR1 is KGHDR and CDR2 is SFDVKD. Trimming removed 2 bases from V and 2 bases from J; junction bases left unmatched: 0. This chain's CDR3 is CATSDSSGGAYNEQFF. The CDR3 nucleotides are TGTGCCACCAGTGATTCTAGCGGGGGGGCCTACAATGAGCAGTTCTTC.

This clonotype was detected ten times or more. This chain connects TRBV12-3 or TRBV12-4 to TRBJ2-1; possibly TRBD2 for D (7 bases). V was pared by 10 bases and J by 9 bases, with 13 bases between. There are 11 residues in the CDR3. The CDR3 protein is CATRGGGEQFF. The CDR3 nucleotides read TGTGCCACGAGGGGGGGCGGTGAGCAGTTCTTC.

This clonotype was seen only once. A read error is possible here, since a much larger clone lies one base away. J is TRBJ1-3 and V is TRBV7-3; no clear D. The germline V gene has CDR1 SGHTA and CDR2 FQGTGA. The CDR3 spans 12 residues. V dropped 4 bases and J dropped 0 bases, with 1 base sitting between them. This CDR3 reads CASSYSGNTIYF. The CDR3 nucleotides read TGTGCCAGCAGCTACTCTGGAAACACCATATATTTT.

The chain is built from TRBV2 and TRBJ2-1, with D unclear. The CDR3 length is 13 residues. Looked up from germline, CDR1 is SNHLY and CDR2 is FYNNEI. Deletions cut 4 bases from V and 5 bases from J, with 9 bases between. CDR3 nucleotides: TGTGCCAGCAGTGTTCTAGTAGACAATGAGCAGTTCTTC. Translated: CASSVLVDNEQFF.

This chain connects TRBV5-1 to TRBJ2-7; TRBD1 matches 7 bases. With V trimmed by 2 bases and J by 3 bases, 11 bases remained unmatched. Germline V gene lookup returns CDR1 SGHRS and CDR2 YFSETQ. This CDR3 comprises 16 residues. CDR3 in amino acids: CASSFGGRTGDYEQYF. DNA for the CDR3: TGCGCCAGCAGCTTTGGAGGCCGGACAGGCGACTACGAGCAGTACTTC.

The V and J genes are TRBV7-2 and TRBJ1-3; unclear D gene. V was shortened by 1 base and J by 1 base, with 2 bases between the two germline ends. The CDR3 totals 13 residues. CDR1 is SGHTA and CDR2 is FQGNSA in the germline V gene. The chain's CDR3 is CASSLVSGNTIYF. In DNA, the CDR3 is TGTGCCAGCAGCTTAGTATCTGGAAACACCATATATTTT. The entire variable domain, with the rest obtained from reference TRBV7-2 and TRBJ1-3, is as follows: GAGVSQSPSNKVTEKGKDVELRCDPISGHTALYWYRQSLGQGLEFLIYFQGNSAPDKSGLPSDRFSAERTGGSVSTLTIQRTQQEDSAVYLCASSLVSGNTIYFGEGSWLTVV.

The rearrangement links TRBV18 to TRBJ2-7; 11 bases fit TRBD1. This CDR3 has 15 amino acids. Germline CDR1 KGHSH, CDR2 LQKENI. The V gene end was trimmed by 4 bases and the J gene end by 4 bases; junction bases not matched to a gene: 6. The CDR3 sequence: CASSLTDRGLYEQYF. The CDR3 DNA reads TGTGCCAGCTCACTAACGGACAGGGGGCTATACGAGCAGTACTTC.

The rearrangement uses TRBV15 and TRBJ1-4, with D perhaps matching TRBD1 (6 bases). The V and J ends lost 0 bases and 6 bases respectively, with 11 bases between them. This CDR3 region has 15 residues. CDR1 and CDR2 (germline): LNHNV, YYDKDF (reference sequence). CDR3 DNA: TGTGCCACCAGCAGAGATCAGGGGAGGGATGAAAAACTGTTTTTT. Protein sequence: CATSRDQGRDEKLFF.

The rearrangement uses TRBV19 and TRBJ1-5, with 9 bases that match TRBD1. V was pared by 6 bases and J by 8 bases, with 11 bases of the junction left unmatched. The CDR3 has 15 residues. From germline, CDR1 is LNHDA and CDR2 SQIVND (reference sequence). The CDR3 here is CASRGTGTPYEPQHF. CDR3 DNA: TGTGCCAGTAGGGGGACAGGGACTCCCTACGAGCCCCAGCATTTT.

This chain links TRBV24-1 with TRBJ2-3; D possibly corresponds to TRBD2 (8 bases). Trimming left V 3 bases short and J 0 bases short, with 18 bases between. Germline V gene sequence: CDR1 KGHDR, CDR2 SFDVKD. This CDR3 spans 18 amino acids. The CDR3 bases are TGTGCCACCAGTGATCCCAGGGGGAGCGGGGGTAGCACAGATACGCAGTATTTT. This gives the protein CATSDPRGSGGSTDTQYF.